The following is a T cell receptor beta chain sequence with its context. These data belong to a study of blood T cell repertoires in COVID-19. About the research overall: Sample material is recorded as cDNA or gDNA derived from T cells, B-cell-depleted T cells, or PBMCs.

Assay: immunoSEQ multiplex PCR; the TCRdb copy retains only in-frame clones and omits some. Here the sample spans 380,000 or so clones, approximately 88% being singletons. The CDR3 totals 15 residues. Germline values: CDR1 MNHEY, CDR2 SVGAGI. V lost 4 bases to trimming and J lost 2 bases, with 12 bases between them. The TCR was taken from a man in his forties or fifties with acute or convalescent COVID-19. The J gene is TRBJ1-5, the V gene TRBV6-5; the D is unclear. The sample consisted of peripheral blood. CDR3 sequence reads: CASSLRVFGNQPQHF. CDR3 DNA: TGTGCCAGCAGTTTGCGTGTGTTTGGCAATCAGCCCCAGCATTTT.